These 8 T cell receptor beta chains were all obtained from the same sample, sequenced in a study of shared clonotypes between healthy human individuals. The repertoire was sequenced with immunoSEQ multiplex PCR; TCRdb's copy has only in-frame clones and lacks some. The top ten clones hold approximately 13% of a sample with fewer than 550,000 clones, over 75% of them seen once. Sequencing was performed on PBMCs. Source of these receptors: a woman in her thirties or forties in good health. Some clones in this sample may be carry-over from other donors' samples.

The rearrangement joins TRBV19 to TRBJ2-1; 8 nucleotides line up with TRBD2. The CDR3 loop spans 15 amino acids. The germline V gene encodes CDR1 LNHDA and CDR2 SQIVND (reference sequence). V lost 2 bases, J lost 7 bases, and 7 bases stayed unmatched. The CDR3 DNA is TGTGCCAGTAGTATAACTAGCGGTCCCTCAAATGAGCAGTTCTTC. It specifies CASSITSGPSNEQFF.

About this clone itself: The junction departs from germline at one end; a sequencing error may be responsible. This chain joins TRBV7-7 and TRBJ2-7, with 8 bases fitting TRBD1. The CDR3 runs to 14 residues. CDR1 and CDR2 from the germline V gene are SSHAT and FNYEAQ (reference sequence). CDR3 coding DNA: TGTGCTAGCAGCCCAGGACAGGGAACCTACGAGCAGTACTTC. Translation gives CASSPGQGTYEQYF.

The genes are TRBV5-4 and TRBJ2-3, with 12 bases matching TRBD1. Germline CDR1 is SGHNT and CDR2 is YYREEE (reference sequence). There are 15 residues in the CDR3. V was clipped by 3 bases and J by 6 bases; unmatched bases: 5. The CDR3 sequence: CASSSPGQGADTQYF. CDR3 in DNA: TGTGCCAGCAGCTCCCCGGGACAGGGGGCTGATACGCAGTATTTT.

The J gene is TRBJ1-4, the V gene TRBV28; D may be TRBD1 (5 bases). The CDR3 is 15 residues long. Trimming left V 5 bases short and J 6 bases short, with 16 bases between. Germline lookup yields CDR1 MDHEN and CDR2 SYDVKM. CDR3: CASSPRGGADEKLFF. CDR3 nucleotide sequence: TGTGCCAGCAGTCCCCGGGGTGGGGCGGATGAAAAACTGTTTTTT.

In this sample, this clone turned up a few times. The chain uses TRBV10-2 and TRBJ1-5; D ambiguous. V was pared by 1 base and J by 7 bases, with 11 bases between. Per germline, CDR1 WSHSY and CDR2 SAAADI. The CDR3 spans 14 residues. The CDR3 nucleotides are TGCGCCAGCAGTGAGTTCGGAACGGGGCAGCCCCAGCATTTT. Its protein is CASSEFGTGQPQHF.

The rearrangement links TRBV7-9 to TRBJ2-1, with 10 bases aligning to TRBD1. From germline, CDR1 is SEHNR and CDR2 FQNEAQ (reference sequence). J was trimmed by 8 bases and V by 5 bases; bases with no gene match: 6. The CDR3 spans 14 residues. CDR3 protein: CASSAQDRGYEQFF. In DNA form, the CDR3 reads TGTGCCAGCAGCGCCCAGGACAGGGGGTATGAGCAGTTCTTC.

The rearrangement joins TRBV5-1 to TRBJ2-1; 7 positions agree with TRBD2. CDR1 is SGHRS, CDR2 YFSETQ, per germline. The J segment lost 1 base and the V segment lost 0 bases, leaving 4 bases of the junction unmatched. The CDR3 is 16 amino acids. The CDR3 sequence: CASSLAPAGSYNEQFF. CDR3 DNA: TGCGCCAGCAGCTTGGCACCAGCGGGGTCCTACAATGAGCAGTTCTTC.

The genes are TRBV18 and TRBJ1-1, with D tentatively TRBD1 (5 bases). The CDR3 runs 14 residues. Germline assignment: CDR1 KGHSH and CDR2 LQKENI. The V and J ends lost 5 bases and 4 bases respectively, with 14 bases between them. The CDR3 bases are TGTGCCAGCTCAGCATCCAGGGAGGGCACTGAAGCTTTCTTT. This gives the protein CASSASREGTEAFF.